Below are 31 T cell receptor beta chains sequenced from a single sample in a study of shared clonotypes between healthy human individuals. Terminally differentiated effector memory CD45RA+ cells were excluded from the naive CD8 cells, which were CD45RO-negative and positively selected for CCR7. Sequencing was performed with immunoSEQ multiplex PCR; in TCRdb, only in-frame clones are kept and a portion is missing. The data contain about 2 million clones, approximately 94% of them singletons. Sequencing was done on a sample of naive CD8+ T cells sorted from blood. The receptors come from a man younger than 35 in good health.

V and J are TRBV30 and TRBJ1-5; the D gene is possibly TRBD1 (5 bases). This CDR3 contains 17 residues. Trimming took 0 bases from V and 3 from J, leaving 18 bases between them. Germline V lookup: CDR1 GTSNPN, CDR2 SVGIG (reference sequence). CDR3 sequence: CAWSVGGAYPSNQPQHF. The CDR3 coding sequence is TGTGCCTGGAGTGTAGGTGGGGCTTACCCCTCCAATCAGCCCCAGCATTTT.

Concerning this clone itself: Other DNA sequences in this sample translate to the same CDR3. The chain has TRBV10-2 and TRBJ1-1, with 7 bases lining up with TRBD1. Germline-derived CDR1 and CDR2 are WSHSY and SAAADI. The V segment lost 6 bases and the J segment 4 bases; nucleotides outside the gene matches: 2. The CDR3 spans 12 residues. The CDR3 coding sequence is TGCGCCAGCAGCGCAGGGGGCACTGAAGCTTTCTTT. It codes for CASSAGGTEAFF.

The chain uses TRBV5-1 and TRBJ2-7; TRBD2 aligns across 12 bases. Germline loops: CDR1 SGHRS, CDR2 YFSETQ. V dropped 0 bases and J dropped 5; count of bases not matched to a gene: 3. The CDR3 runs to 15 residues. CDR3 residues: CASSLDRTSGNEQYF. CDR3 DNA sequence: TGCGCCAGCAGCTTGGACCGGACTAGCGGGAACGAGCAGTACTTC.

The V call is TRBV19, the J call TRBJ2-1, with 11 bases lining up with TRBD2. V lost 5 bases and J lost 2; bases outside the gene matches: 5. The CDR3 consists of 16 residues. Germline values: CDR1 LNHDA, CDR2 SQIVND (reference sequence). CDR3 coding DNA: TGTGCCAGTAGTCTCATAGCGGGAGGGACCTACAATGAGCAGTTCTTC. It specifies CASSLIAGGTYNEQFF. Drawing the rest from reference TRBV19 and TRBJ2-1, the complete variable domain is DGGITQSPKYLFRKEGQNVTLSCEQNLNHDAMYWYRQDPGQGLRLIYYSQIVNDFQKGDIAEGYSVSREKKESFPLTVTSAQKNPTAFYLCASSLIAGGTYNEQFFGPGTRLTVL.

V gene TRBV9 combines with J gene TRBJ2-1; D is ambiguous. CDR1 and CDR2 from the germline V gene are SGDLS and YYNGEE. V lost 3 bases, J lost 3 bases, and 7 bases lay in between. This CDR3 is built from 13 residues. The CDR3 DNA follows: TGTGCCAGCAGCGGTTGGGACTACAATGAGCAGTTCTTC. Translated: CASSGWDYNEQFF.

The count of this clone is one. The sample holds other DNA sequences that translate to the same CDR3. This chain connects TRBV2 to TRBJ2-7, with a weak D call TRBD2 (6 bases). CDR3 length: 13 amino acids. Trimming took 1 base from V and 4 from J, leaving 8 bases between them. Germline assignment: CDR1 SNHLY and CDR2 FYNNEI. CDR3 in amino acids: CASSEGGVYEQYF. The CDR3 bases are TGTGCCAGCAGTGAAGGGGGGGTATACGAGCAGTACTTC.

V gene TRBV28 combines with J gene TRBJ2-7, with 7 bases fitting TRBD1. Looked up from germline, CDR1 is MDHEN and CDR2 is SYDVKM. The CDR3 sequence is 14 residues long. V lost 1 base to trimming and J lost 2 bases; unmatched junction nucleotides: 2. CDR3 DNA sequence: TGTGCCAGCAGTTTATCAGGACAGGCCTACGAGCAGTACTTC. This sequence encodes CASSLSGQAYEQYF.

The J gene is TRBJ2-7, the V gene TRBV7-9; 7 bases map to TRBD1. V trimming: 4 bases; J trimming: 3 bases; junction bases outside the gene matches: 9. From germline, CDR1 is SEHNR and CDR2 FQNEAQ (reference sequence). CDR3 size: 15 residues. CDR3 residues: CASSSPGQRNYEQYF. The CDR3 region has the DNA TGTGCCAGCAGCTCGCCGGGACAGCGAAACTACGAGCAGTACTTC.

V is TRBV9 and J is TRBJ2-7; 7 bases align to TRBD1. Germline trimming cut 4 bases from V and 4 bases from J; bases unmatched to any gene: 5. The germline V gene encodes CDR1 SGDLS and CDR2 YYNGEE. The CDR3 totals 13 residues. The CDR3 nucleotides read TGTGCCAGCAGCCCACAGGGGATTTACGAGCAGTACTTC. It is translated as CASSPQGIYEQYF.

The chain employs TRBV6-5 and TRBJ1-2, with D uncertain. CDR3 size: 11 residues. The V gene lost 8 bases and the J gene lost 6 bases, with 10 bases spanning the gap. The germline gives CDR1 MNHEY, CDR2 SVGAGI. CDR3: CASGPSNGYTF. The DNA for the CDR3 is TGTGCCAGCGGACCGTCGAATGGCTACACCTTC.

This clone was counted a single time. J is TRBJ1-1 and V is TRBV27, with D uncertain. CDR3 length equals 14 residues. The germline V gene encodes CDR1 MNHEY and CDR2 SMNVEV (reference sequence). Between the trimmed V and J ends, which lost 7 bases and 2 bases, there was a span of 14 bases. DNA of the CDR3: TGTGCCAGCAACTCCGACGGCCTAAACACTGAAGCTTTCTTT. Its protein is CASNSDGLNTEAFF.

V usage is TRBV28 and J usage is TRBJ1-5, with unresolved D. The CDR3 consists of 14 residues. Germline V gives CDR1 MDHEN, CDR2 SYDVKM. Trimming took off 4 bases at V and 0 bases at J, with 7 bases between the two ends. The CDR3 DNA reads TGTGCCAGCAGTTCCCAATATAGCAATCAGCCCCAGCATTTT. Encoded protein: CASSSQYSNQPQHF.

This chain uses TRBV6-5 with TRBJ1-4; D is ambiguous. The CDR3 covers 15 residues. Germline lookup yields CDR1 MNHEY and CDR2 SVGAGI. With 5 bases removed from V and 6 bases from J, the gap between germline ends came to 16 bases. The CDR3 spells CASSPQWNSYEKLFF. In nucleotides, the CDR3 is TGTGCCAGCAGTCCCCAATGGAATTCGTATGAAAAACTGTTTTTT.

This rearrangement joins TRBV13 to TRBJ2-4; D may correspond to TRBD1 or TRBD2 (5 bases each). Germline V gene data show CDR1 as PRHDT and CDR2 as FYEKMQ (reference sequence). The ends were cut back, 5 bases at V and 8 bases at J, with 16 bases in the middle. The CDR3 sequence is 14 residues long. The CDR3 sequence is CASSLGHVGDIQYF. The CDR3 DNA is TGTGCCAGCAGCCTCGGACACGTGGGGGACATTCAGTACTTC.

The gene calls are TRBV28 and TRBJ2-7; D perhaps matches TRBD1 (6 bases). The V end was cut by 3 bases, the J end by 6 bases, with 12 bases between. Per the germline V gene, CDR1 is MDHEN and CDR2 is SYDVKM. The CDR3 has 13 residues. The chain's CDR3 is CASSFARGPEQYF. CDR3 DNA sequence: TGTGCCAGCAGTTTTGCCAGGGGCCCCGAGCAGTACTTC.

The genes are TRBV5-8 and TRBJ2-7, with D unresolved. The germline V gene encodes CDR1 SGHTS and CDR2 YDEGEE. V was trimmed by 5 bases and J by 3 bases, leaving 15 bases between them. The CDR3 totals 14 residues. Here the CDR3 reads CASRTSGLGYEQYF. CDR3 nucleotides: TGTGCCAGCAGAACATCCGGGTTAGGCTACGAGCAGTACTTC.

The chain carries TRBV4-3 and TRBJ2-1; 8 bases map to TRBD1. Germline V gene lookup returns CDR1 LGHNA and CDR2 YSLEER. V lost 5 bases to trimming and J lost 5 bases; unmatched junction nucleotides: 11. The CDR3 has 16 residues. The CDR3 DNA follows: TGCGCCAGCAGCAAACTGACAGGGGTTAAGAACAATGAGCAGTTCTTC. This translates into CASSKLTGVKNNEQFF.

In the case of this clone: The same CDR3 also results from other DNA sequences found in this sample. The CDR3 DNA is TGTGCCAGCAGCTTAGTAGGGGGCACAGATACGCAGTATTTT. Translating it yields CASSLVGGTDTQYF. The V gene is TRBV7-8, the J gene TRBJ2-3, with D tentatively TRBD1 (5 bases). CDR1 and CDR2 (germline): SGHVS, FQNEAQ. V lost 1 base to trimming and J lost 1 base, with 6 bases between them. The length of the CDR3 is 14 residues.

CDR3 in DNA: TGCGCCAGCAGCTTGGCTTACAGGGTCACAGATACGCAGTATTTT. Translation gives CASSLAYRVTDTQYF. V gene TRBV5-1 combines with J gene TRBJ2-3; D is perhaps TRBD1 (6 bases). The V end was cut by 0 bases, the J end by 2 bases, with 10 bases between. This CDR3 has 15 amino acids. Per germline, CDR1 SGHRS and CDR2 YFSETQ.

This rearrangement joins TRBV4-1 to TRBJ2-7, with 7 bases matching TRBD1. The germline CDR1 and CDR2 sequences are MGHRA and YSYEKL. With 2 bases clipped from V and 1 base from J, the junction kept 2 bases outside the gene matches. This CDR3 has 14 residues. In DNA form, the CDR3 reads TGCGCCAGCAGCCAAACGGGACAGTCCTACGAGCAGTACTTC. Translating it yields CASSQTGQSYEQYF.

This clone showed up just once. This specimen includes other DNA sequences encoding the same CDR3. The DNA for the CDR3 is TGTGCCAGTAGTATGACTAGCGGAATCTACGAGCAGTACTTC. The encoded protein is CASSMTSGIYEQYF. The V gene is TRBV19, the J gene TRBJ2-7, with 9 bases matching TRBD2. J was trimmed by 3 bases and V by 3 bases; bases with no gene match: 3. Germline-derived CDR1 and CDR2 are LNHDA and SQIVND (reference sequence). This CDR3 has 14 amino acids. Filled out from reference TRBV19 and TRBJ2-7, the complete variable domain reads DGGITQSPKYLFRKEGQNVTLSCEQNLNHDAMYWYRQDPGQGLRLIYYSQIVNDFQKGDIAEGYSVSREKKESFPLTVTSAQKNPTAFYLCASSMTSGIYEQYFGPGTRLTVT.

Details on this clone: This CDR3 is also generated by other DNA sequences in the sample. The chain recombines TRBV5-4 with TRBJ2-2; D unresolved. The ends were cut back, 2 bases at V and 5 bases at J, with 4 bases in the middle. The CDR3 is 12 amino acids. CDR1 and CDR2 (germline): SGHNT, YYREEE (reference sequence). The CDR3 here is CASSFGTGELFF. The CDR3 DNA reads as TGTGCCAGCAGCTTCGGGACCGGGGAGCTGTTTTTT.

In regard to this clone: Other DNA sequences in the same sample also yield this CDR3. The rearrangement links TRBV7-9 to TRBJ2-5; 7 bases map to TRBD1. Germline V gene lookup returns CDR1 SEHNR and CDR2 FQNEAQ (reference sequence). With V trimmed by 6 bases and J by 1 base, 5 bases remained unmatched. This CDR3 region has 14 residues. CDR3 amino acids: CASSSDRAQETQYF. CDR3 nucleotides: TGTGCCAGCAGTTCCGACAGGGCCCAAGAGACCCAGTACTTC.

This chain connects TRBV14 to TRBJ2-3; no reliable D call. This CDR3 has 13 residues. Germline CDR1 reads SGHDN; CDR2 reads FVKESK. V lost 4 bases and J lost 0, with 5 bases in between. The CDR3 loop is CASSRTSTDTQYF. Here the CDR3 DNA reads TGTGCCAGCAGCCGAACTAGCACAGATACGCAGTATTTT.

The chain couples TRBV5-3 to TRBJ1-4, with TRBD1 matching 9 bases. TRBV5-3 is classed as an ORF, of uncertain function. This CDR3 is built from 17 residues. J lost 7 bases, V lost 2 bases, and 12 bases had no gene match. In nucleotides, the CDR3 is TGTGCCAGAAGCTTACCGGGACAGGGTCCCTCGGGTGAAAAACTGTTTTTT. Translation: CARSLPGQGPSGEKLFF.

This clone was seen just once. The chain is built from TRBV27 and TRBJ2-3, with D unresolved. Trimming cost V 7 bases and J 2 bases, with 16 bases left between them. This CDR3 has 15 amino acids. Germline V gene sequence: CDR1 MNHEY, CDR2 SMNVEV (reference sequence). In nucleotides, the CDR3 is TGTGCCAGCACTCGTTTACCCCTTTCCACAGATACGCAGTATTTT. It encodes CASTRLPLSTDTQYF.

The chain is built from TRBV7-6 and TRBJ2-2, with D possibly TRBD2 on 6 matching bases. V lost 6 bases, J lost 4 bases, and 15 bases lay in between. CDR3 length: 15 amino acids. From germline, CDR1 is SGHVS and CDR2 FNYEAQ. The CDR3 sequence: CASSYHLGGTGELFF. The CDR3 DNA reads TGTGCCAGCAGTTATCACCTGGGGGGCACCGGGGAGCTGTTTTTT.

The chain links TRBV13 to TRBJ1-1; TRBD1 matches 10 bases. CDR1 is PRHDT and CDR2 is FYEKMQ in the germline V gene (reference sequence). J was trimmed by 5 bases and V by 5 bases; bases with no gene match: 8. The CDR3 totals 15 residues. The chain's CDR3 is CASSPLGQGLTEAFF. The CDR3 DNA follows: TGTGCCAGCAGCCCGTTGGGACAGGGGCTGACTGAAGCTTTCTTT.

In nucleotides, the CDR3 is TGTGCCAGCAGCGTAGGTTCTAGCGGGAGAGAGCAGTTCTTC. This codes for CASSVGSSGREQFF. The genes are TRBV9 and TRBJ2-1, with 10 bases matching TRBD2. The CDR3 is made up of 14 amino acids. Germline V CDR1 and CDR2: SGDLS, YYNGEE. V dropped 0 bases and J dropped 10; count of bases not matched to a gene: 4.

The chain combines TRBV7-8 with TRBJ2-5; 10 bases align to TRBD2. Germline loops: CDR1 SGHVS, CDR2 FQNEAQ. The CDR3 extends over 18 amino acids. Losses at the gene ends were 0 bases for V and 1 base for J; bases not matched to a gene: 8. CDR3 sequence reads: CASSLALAGAKVQETQYF. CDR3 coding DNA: TGTGCCAGCAGCTTAGCCCTAGCGGGGGCCAAAGTCCAAGAGACCCAGTACTTC.

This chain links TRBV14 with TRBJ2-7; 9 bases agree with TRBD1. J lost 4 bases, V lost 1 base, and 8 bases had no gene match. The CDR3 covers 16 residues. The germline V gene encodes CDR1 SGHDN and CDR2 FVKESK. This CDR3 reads CASSQGPGQGRYEQYF. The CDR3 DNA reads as TGTGCCAGCAGCCAAGGACCGGGACAGGGTCGGTACGAGCAGTACTTC.